These 30 T cell receptor beta chains came from one sample sequenced in a study of CD8+ T cells in alopecia areata. Treatment denoted: oral pan-JAK inhibitor, 5-10 mg twice daily. Extraction of RNA preceded its reverse transcription into cDNA, which served as the sequencing template. Clones were sequenced by immunoSEQ multiplex PCR, and TCRdb holds only the in-frame ones, with some missing. The sample yields about 270,000 clones, about 60% seen once. Sequencing was performed on CD4+ T cells sorted from blood, taken at week 52, from a patient treated with tofacitinib. The receptors come from a human donor with alopecia areata.

This clone was picked up a small number of times. The rearrangement links TRBV9 to TRBJ2-1; no reliable D call. The CDR3 is 13 residues long. Deletions cut 0 bases from V and 8 bases from J, with 9 bases between. Germline V gene sequence: CDR1 SGDLS, CDR2 YYNGEE. DNA for the CDR3: TGTGCCAGCAGCGTAGCTGGGGTCGATGAGCAGTTCTTC. Its protein product is CASSVAGVDEQFF.

The chain couples TRBV25-1 to TRBJ2-3; tentatively, D is TRBD2 (6 bases). The CDR3 loop spans 15 amino acids. Deletions cut 6 bases from V and 2 bases from J, with 15 bases between. Per germline, CDR1 MGHDK and CDR2 SYGVNS. The CDR3 is CASRPGLAITDTQYF. The CDR3 DNA reads TGTGCCAGCAGACCGGGACTCGCGATCACAGATACGCAGTATTTT.

The gene calls are TRBV30 and TRBJ2-1, with D perhaps being TRBD1 or TRBD2 (5 bases each). The CDR3 runs to 13 residues. The ends were cut back, 3 bases at V and 9 bases at J, with 15 bases in the middle. Germline loops: CDR1 GTSNPN, CDR2 SVGIG (reference sequence). The CDR3 loop is CAWRGEILGEQFF. In DNA, the CDR3 is TGTGCCTGGAGGGGGGAAATCTTGGGTGAGCAGTTCTTC.

The rearrangement uses TRBV27 and TRBJ2-4, with TRBD2 identical over 10 bases. CDR1 MNHEY and CDR2 SMNVEV come from the germline V gene (reference sequence). There are 17 residues in the CDR3. J lost 5 bases, V lost 8 bases, and 15 bases had no gene match. The CDR3 is CASGTPGSSGGQNIQYF. CDR3 coding DNA: TGTGCCAGCGGGACACCAGGAAGTAGCGGGGGGCAAAACATTCAGTACTTC.

This clone occurred a few times. This chain uses TRBV2 with TRBJ2-3; unclear D gene. With 3 bases removed from V and 5 bases from J, the gap between germline ends came to 6 bases. The length of the CDR3 is 12 residues. CDR1 is SNHLY, CDR2 FYNNEI, per germline. The CDR3, as DNA: TGTGCCAGCAGTGATTCCCGAGATACGCAGTATTTT. Translating it yields CASSDSRDTQYF.

The rearrangement uses TRBV2 and TRBJ2-3; TRBD2 matches 14 bases. J lost 0 bases, V lost 6 bases, and 5 bases had no gene match. This CDR3 region has 17 residues. Germline assignment: CDR1 SNHLY and CDR2 FYNNEI. CDR3 sequence: CASRRTSGGFSTDTQYF. The CDR3 DNA follows: TGTGCCAGCAGGAGGACTAGCGGGGGGTTTAGCACAGATACGCAGTATTTT.

This clone was seen a handful of times. The chain combines TRBV5-1 with TRBJ2-6, with 7 positions matching TRBD2. The CDR3 sequence is 14 residues long. With V trimmed by 6 bases and J by 4 bases, 4 bases remained unmatched. Germline V gene lookup returns CDR1 SGHRS and CDR2 YFSETQ. The CDR3 bases are TGCGCCAGCAAGGGAGGGGCCGGGGCCAACGTCCTGACTTTC. Protein product: CASKGGAGANVLTF.

This clone occurred a few times. The chain combines TRBV25-1 with TRBJ1-2; possible D gene TRBD1, 5 bases. Germline CDR1 reads MGHDK; CDR2 reads SYGVNS. This CDR3 spans 14 amino acids. Trimming took 2 bases from V and 2 from J, leaving 9 bases between them. CDR3 region: CASSEQGTNYGYTF. The CDR3 DNA follows: TGTGCCAGCAGTGAACAGGGCACCAACTATGGCTACACCTTC.

The V gene is TRBV7-2, the J gene TRBJ1-2; D gene unclear. Germline V gives CDR1 SGHTA, CDR2 FQGNSA. The V end was cut by 1 base, the J end by 1 base, with 4 bases between. The CDR3 is 13 amino acids. The CDR3 region has the DNA TGTGCCAGCAGCTTAGATAATAACTATGGCTACACCTTC. It yields the protein CASSLDNNYGYTF.

This clone was seen a handful of times. CDR3 DNA: TGTGCCAGCAGCCCACGTAGGTACGAGCAGTACTTC. It yields the protein CASSPRRYEQYF. The rearrangement uses TRBV7-2 and TRBJ2-7; D not resolved. Looked up from germline, CDR1 is SGHTA and CDR2 is FQGNSA. The CDR3 has 12 residues. V was cut by 5 bases and J by 4 bases, with 9 bases left in between.

The chain has TRBV29-1 and TRBJ2-7, with D possibly matching TRBD2 (6 bases). The germline V and J ends were trimmed by 4 bases and 2 bases, with 9 bases remaining between them. The germline CDR1 and CDR2 sequences are SQVTM and ANQGSEA. The CDR3 runs 12 residues. DNA for the CDR3: TGCAGCGTTGCCCCGGGGGCCTACGAGCAGTACTTC. Residues: CSVAPGAYEQYF.

The rearrangement links TRBV30 to TRBJ1-1; TRBD1 is a possible D gene (6 bases). The ends were cut back, 0 bases at V and 3 bases at J, with 11 bases in the middle. The CDR3 totals 14 residues. CDR1 and CDR2 from the germline V gene are GTSNPN and SVGIG (reference sequence). The CDR3, as DNA: TGTGCCTGGAGTGTGTGGGGGGCGGACACTGAAGCTTTCTTT. Its protein product is CAWSVWGADTEAFF.

This clone was recorded a few times. The chain has TRBV29-1 and TRBJ2-2, with 9 nucleotides matching TRBD1. CDR3 size: 15 residues. CDR1 is SQVTM, CDR2 ANQGSEA, per germline. Trimming took 6 bases from V and 1 from J; bases not matched to a gene: 6. As DNA, the CDR3 is TGCAGCGTAGTAACAGGGGGCTGGAACACCGGGGAGCTGTTTTTT. It encodes CSVVTGGWNTGELFF.

The chain recombines TRBV4-1 with TRBJ1-2; the D is unclear. CDR1 is MGHRA, CDR2 YSYEKL, per germline. This CDR3 is 15 amino acids long. V shed 0 bases and J shed 2 bases, with 10 bases lying between them. Here the CDR3 reads CASSQEASMNYGYTF. CDR3 coding DNA: TGCGCCAGCAGCCAAGAGGCGTCTATGAACTATGGCTACACCTTC.

The V gene is TRBV6-6, the J gene TRBJ2-7; TRBD1 might be the D (5 bases). V was clipped by 5 bases and J by 0 bases, with 8 bases between them. The CDR3 contains 13 residues. Germline values: CDR1 MNHNY, CDR2 SVGAGI (reference sequence). CDR3 sequence: CASSLGVSYEQYF. DNA of the CDR3: TGTGCCAGCAGTCTAGGGGTCTCCTACGAGCAGTACTTC.

The J gene is TRBJ1-4, the V gene TRBV5-6; D remains unclear. The germline V gene has CDR1 SGHDT and CDR2 YYEEEE. The V end lost 3 bases, the J end lost 8 bases, and 11 bases lay between the germline ends. This CDR3 is built from 13 residues. The CDR3 DNA follows: TGTGCCAGCAGCTCAGGACGAACGGAAAAACTGTTTTTT. This gives the protein CASSSGRTEKLFF.

The chain recombines TRBV5-4 with TRBJ2-7; D ambiguous. Trimming removed 6 bases at V and 0 bases at J, with 13 bases between. The CDR3 runs 14 residues. CDR1 and CDR2 from the germline V gene are SGHNT and YYREEE (reference sequence). DNA of the CDR3: TGTGCCAGCAACTCGAAAGAAAACTCCTACGAGCAGTACTTC. It specifies CASNSKENSYEQYF.

The chain combines TRBV5-6 with TRBJ2-5; TRBD1 aligns across 7 bases. The CDR3 totals 16 residues. The germline gives CDR1 SGHDT, CDR2 YYEEEE. J lost 1 base, V lost 3 bases, and 9 bases had no gene match. CDR3 loop: CASSSPKDRTQETQYF. The DNA of the CDR3 is TGTGCCAGCAGCTCCCCAAAGGACAGGACCCAAGAGACCCAGTACTTC.

This clone was recorded a few times. The rearrangement joins TRBV2 to TRBJ2-1, with 7 bases fitting TRBD2. The germline gives CDR1 SNHLY, CDR2 FYNNEI. V shed 5 bases, J shed 8 bases, and the junction held 12 bases outside the gene matches. This CDR3 is 15 amino acids long. CDR3 coding DNA: TGTGCCAGCAGTCTGGCGGGGGACCCTACCGATGAGCAGTTCTTC. Translation gives CASSLAGDPTDEQFF. The entire variable domain, with the rest obtained from reference TRBV2 and TRBJ2-1, is as follows: EPEVTQTPSHQVTQMGQEVILRCVPISNHLYFYWYRQILGQKVEFLVSFYNNEISEKSEIFDDQFSVERPDGSNFTLKIRSTKLEDSAMYFCASSLAGDPTDEQFFGPGTRLTVL.

The CDR3 here is CSVEQQGEWGYTF. In DNA, the CDR3 is TGCAGCGTTGAACAACAGGGGGAATGGGGCTACACCTTC. This chain links TRBV29-1 with TRBJ1-2; 8 nucleotides align to TRBD1. This CDR3 is built from 13 residues. The V gene end was trimmed by 2 bases and the J gene end by 8 bases; junction bases not matched to a gene: 7. Germline V gene sequence: CDR1 SQVTM, CDR2 ANQGSEA.

The rearrangement joins TRBV13 to TRBJ1-5; perhaps TRBD1 as D (5 bases). The V gene's germline CDR1 is PRHDT and CDR2 FYEKMQ (reference sequence). V was shortened by 0 bases and J by 11 bases, with 8 bases between the two germline ends. The CDR3 extends over 12 amino acids. The CDR3 DNA reads as TGTGCCAGCAGCTTAGGTGGGACGGCCCAGCATTTT. Translating it yields CASSLGGTAQHF.

The J gene is TRBJ1-2, the V gene TRBV14, with a tentative D call TRBD1 (6 bases). The V end was cut by 2 bases, the J end by 11 bases, with 21 bases between. CDR3 size: 15 residues. Per the germline V gene, CDR1 is SGHDN and CDR2 is FVKESK. CDR3 amino acids: CASSQTQGRTEPYTF. CDR3 DNA: TGTGCCAGCAGCCAAACCCAAGGTCGGACAGAACCTTACACCTTC.

The chain couples TRBV5-1 to TRBJ2-1, with D tentatively TRBD1 (6 bases). The CDR3 is made up of 15 amino acids. Trimming shortened V by 0 bases and J by 4 bases, and 11 bases separated the two germline ends. Germline lookup yields CDR1 SGHRS and CDR2 YFSETQ. The CDR3: CASSLGAGAYNEQFF. In DNA form, the CDR3 reads TGCGCCAGCAGCTTGGGGGCAGGGGCGTACAATGAGCAGTTCTTC.

The chain recombines TRBV11-2 with TRBJ2-3; D remains ambiguous. CDR1 and CDR2 (germline): SGHAT, FQNNGV. V was pared by 5 bases and J by 2 bases, with 8 bases between. The CDR3 is 13 amino acids. The CDR3, as DNA: TGTGCCAGCAGCGCCCACTCCACAGATACGCAGTATTTT. Translated, it gives CASSAHSTDTQYF.

The genes are TRBV7-2 and TRBJ2-1; D ambiguous. Germline V gene data show CDR1 as SGHTA and CDR2 as FQGNSA. The length of the CDR3 is 16 residues. V was clipped by 5 bases and J by 8 bases, with 22 bases between them. In DNA, the CDR3 is TGTGCCAGCAGCCCCCGTTTGACTCTCCGTGTCGATGAGCAGTTCTTC. It yields the protein CASSPRLTLRVDEQFF.

This chain connects TRBV30 to TRBJ2-5, with TRBD2 as a possible D gene (6 bases). The CDR3 is 12 residues long. V shed 1 base and J shed 11 bases, with 14 bases lying between them. The germline gives CDR1 GTSNPN, CDR2 SVGIG (reference sequence). CDR3 DNA: TGTGCCTGGAGTGCCGGGGGATTTGAGCAGTACTTC. Its protein is CAWSAGGFEQYF.

In its sample, this clone was seen once. This chain connects TRBV4-3 to TRBJ1-1, with TRBD1 matching over 7 bases. The CDR3 is made up of 14 amino acids. Germline loops: CDR1 LGHNA, CDR2 YSLEER. The V gene end was trimmed by 4 bases and the J gene end by 3 bases; junction bases not matched to a gene: 5. DNA for the CDR3: TGCGCCAGCAGCCTTTCGACAGGGCACACTGAAGCTTTCTTT. Protein product: CASSLSTGHTEAFF.

This clone was seen just once. The chain is built from TRBV30 and TRBJ1-1, with D tentatively TRBD1 (5 bases). Germline V CDR1 and CDR2: GTSNPN, SVGIG (reference sequence). CDR3 length: 14 residues. Between the trimmed V and J ends, which lost 3 bases and 0 bases, there was a span of 11 bases. The chain's CDR3 is CAWSTGTVNTEAFF. The DNA of the CDR3 is TGTGCCTGGAGCACGGGGACGGTGAACACTGAAGCTTTCTTT.

This clone was seen a handful of times. V usage is TRBV5-6 and J usage is TRBJ2-7; 7 bases fit TRBD1. The germline CDR1 and CDR2 sequences are SGHDT and YYEEEE. Unmatched junction bases numbered 6, after V lost 4 bases and J lost 2 bases. The CDR3 totals 14 residues. The CDR3 loop is CASSQDRAPYEQYF. The CDR3 nucleotides are TGTGCCAGCAGCCAAGACAGGGCGCCCTACGAGCAGTACTTC.

This clone was picked up one time. The chain has TRBV13 and TRBJ2-5, with 10 bases fitting TRBD2. The germline V gene encodes CDR1 PRHDT and CDR2 FYEKMQ (reference sequence). Germline trimming cut 4 bases from V and 2 bases from J; bases unmatched to any gene: 7. CDR3 length equals 16 residues. CDR3 coding DNA: TGTGCCAGCAGCTCCTATTCGACTAGCGGGCAAGAGACCCAGTACTTC. Its translation is CASSSYSTSGQETQYF.